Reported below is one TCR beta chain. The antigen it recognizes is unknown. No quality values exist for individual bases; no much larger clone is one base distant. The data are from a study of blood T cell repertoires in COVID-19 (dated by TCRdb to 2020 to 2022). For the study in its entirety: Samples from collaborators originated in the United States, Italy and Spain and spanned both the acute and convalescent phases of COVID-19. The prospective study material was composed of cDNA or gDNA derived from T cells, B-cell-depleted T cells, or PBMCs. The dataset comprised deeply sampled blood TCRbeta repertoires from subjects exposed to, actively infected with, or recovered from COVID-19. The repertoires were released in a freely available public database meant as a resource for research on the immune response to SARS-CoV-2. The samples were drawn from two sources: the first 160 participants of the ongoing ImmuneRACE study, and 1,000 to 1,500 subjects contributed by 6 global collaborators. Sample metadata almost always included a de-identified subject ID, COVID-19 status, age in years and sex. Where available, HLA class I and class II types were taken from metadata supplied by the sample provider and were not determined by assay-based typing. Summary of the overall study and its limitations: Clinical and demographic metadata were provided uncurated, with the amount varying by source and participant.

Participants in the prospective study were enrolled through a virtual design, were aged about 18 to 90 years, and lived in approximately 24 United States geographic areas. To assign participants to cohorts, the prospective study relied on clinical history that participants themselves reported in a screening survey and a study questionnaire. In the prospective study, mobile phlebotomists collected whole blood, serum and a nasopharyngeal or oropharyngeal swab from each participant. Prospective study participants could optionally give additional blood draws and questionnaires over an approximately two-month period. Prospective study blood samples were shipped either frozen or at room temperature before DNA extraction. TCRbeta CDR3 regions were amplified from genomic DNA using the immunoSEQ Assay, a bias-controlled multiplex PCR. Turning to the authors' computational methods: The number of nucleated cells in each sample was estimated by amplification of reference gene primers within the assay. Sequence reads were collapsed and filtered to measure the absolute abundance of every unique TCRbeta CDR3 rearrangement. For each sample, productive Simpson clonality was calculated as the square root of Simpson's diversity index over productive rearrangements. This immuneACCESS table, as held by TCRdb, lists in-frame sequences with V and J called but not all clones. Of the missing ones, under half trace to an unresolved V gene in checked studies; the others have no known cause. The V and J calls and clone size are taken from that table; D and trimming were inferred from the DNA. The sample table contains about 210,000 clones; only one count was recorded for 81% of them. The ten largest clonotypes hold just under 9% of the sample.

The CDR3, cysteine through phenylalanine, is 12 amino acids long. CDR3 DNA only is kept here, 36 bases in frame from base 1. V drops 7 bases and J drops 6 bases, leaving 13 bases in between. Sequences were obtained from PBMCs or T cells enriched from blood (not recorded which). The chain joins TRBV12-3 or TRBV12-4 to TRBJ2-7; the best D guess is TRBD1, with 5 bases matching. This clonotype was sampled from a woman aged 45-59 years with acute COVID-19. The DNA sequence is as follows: TGTGCCAGCAAGTCAGGGTTCGGCGAGCAGTACTTC. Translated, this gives CASKSGFGEQYF.